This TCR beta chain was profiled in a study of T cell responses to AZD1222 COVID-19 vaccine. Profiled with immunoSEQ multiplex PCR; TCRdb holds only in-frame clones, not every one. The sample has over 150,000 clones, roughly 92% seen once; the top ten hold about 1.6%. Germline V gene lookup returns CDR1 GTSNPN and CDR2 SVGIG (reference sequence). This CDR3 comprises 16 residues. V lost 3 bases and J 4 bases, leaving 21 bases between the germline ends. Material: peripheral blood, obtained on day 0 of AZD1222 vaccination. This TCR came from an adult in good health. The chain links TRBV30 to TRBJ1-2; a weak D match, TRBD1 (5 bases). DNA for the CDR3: TGTGCCTGGAGCCCACGGGGCAGTACATACTTCTATGGCTACACCTTC. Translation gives CAWSPRGSTYFYGYTF. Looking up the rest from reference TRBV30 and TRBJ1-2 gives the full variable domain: SQTIHQWPATLVQPVGSPLSLECTVEGTSNPNLYWYRQAAGRGLQLLFYSVGIGQISSEVPQNLSASRPQDRQFILSSKKLLLSDSGFYLCAWSPRGSTYFYGYTFGSGTRLTVV.